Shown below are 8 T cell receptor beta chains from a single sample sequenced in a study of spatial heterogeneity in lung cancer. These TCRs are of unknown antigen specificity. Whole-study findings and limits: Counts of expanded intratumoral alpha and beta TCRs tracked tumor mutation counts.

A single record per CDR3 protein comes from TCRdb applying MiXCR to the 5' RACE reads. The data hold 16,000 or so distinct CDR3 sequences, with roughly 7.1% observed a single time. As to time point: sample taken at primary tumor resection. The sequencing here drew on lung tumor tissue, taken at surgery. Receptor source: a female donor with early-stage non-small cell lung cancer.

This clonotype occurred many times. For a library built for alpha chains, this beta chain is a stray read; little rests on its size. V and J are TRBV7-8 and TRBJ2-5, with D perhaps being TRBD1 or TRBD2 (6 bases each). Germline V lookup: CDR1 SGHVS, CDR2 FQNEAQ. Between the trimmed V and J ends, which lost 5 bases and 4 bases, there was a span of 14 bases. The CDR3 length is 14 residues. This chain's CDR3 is CASSQPRGVETQYF. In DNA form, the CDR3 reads TGTGCCAGCAGCCAACCTAGGGGGGTAGAGACCCAGTACTTC.

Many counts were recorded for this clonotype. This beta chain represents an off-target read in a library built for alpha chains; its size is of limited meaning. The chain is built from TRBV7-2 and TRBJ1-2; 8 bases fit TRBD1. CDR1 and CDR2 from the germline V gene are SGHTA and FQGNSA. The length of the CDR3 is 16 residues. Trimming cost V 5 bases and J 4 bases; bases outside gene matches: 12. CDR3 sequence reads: CASSKSGQGSSYGYTF. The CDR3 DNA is TGTGCCAGCAGCAAATCAGGACAGGGCTCCTCCTATGGCTACACCTTC.

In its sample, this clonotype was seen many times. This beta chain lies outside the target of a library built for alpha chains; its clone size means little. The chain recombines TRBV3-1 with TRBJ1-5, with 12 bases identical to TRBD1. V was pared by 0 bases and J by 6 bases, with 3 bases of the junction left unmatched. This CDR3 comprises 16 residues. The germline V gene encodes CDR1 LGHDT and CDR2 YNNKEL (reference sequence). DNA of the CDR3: TGTGCCAGCAGCCAAGACGGGACAGGGGGCGGTCAGCCCCAGCATTTT. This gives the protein CASSQDGTGGGQPQHF.

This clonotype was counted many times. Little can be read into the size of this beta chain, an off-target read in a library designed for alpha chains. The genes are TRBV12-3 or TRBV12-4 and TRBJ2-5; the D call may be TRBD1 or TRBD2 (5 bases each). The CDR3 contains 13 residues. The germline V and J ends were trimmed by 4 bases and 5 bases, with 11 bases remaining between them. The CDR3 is CASSSTGTETQYF. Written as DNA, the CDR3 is TGTGCCAGCAGTTCCACCGGGACCGAGACCCAGTACTTC.

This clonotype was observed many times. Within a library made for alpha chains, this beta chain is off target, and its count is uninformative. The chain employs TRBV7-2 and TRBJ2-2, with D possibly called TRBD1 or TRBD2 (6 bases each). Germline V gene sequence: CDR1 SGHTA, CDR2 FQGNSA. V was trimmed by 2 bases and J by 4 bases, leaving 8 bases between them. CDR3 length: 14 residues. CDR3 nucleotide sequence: TGTGCCAGCAGCTTAAAGGGGGGCACCGGGGAGCTGTTTTTT. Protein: CASSLKGGTGELFF.

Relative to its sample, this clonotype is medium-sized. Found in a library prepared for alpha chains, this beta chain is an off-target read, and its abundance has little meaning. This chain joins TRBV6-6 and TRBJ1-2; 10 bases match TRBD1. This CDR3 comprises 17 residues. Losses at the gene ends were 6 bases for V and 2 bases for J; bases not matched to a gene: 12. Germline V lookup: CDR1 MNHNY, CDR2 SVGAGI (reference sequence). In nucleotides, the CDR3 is TGTGCCAGCAGGGGACCCGTGACAGGGGGCGGGAACTATGGCTACACCTTC. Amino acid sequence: CASRGPVTGGGNYGYTF.

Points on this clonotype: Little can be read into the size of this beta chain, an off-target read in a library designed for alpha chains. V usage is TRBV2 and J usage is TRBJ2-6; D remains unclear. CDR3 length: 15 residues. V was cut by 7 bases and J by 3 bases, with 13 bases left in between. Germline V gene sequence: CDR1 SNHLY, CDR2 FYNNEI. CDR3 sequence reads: CASTFKDGGANVLTF. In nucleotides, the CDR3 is TGTGCCAGCACGTTCAAGGACGGTGGGGCCAACGTCCTGACTTTC.

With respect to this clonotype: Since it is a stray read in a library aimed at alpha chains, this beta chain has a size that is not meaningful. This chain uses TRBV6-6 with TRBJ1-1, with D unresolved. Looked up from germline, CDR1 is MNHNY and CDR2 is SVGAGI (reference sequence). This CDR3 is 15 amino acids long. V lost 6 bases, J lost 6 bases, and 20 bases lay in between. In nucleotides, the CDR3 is TGTGCCAGCAGCCGCGACAAGATCGGGATTCCTGAAGCTTTCTTT. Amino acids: CASSRDKIGIPEAFF.